This TCR beta chain was sequenced for a study of T cell responses to AZD1222 COVID-19 vaccine (dated by TCRdb to the early 2020s). In the study overall: AZD1222 recipients with second doses at about 4 weeks or about 12 weeks were pooled, because spike-specific TCR depth and breadth did not differ between schedules. Trial participants were enrolled into age subgroups of 18-55, 56-69 and 70-plus years, which contained roughly 150, 30 and 60 TCR-sequenced participants, respectively. A total of 233 trial participants underwent TCR sequencing, of whom nearly 210 had received two doses of AZD1222 and around 25 had received two doses of the MenACWY control vaccine. Paper-wide results and their limitations: In the small 56-69-year group, the increase in depth fell short of significance, most likely because of low power. The whole spike protein was spanned by vaccine-associated CD4 TCRs, and dominant responses were seen in regions 160-218 and 743-854. Because no samples from the day 14 peak response were available, repertoires could be characterized only after the peak T cell response. A significant rise in spike-specific TCR breadth and depth was observed after two AZD1222 doses relative to day 0 and relative to MenACWY recipients. Reportedly, almost half of the unique spike-specific TCRs recognized epitopes lying outside the regions that are mutated in the B.1.351 and B.1.1.7 variants. Participants were mostly white British and included more females than males, and it was suggested by the authors that clonal diversity may have been underestimated. Conclusions about previously exposed vaccinees were limited because only six or seven AZD1222 recipients were SARS-CoV-2 seropositive at baseline.

The CDR3 regions of human TCRbeta chains were subjected to immunosequencing. The paper's processing steps were these. TCRs in the repertoires were matched against a reference library of SARS-CoV-2-specific TCRs that had been generated with the MIRA antigen-specificity platform. Breadth meant the fraction of unique TCRs that were SARS-CoV-2-associated, whereas depth meant the fraction of total T cells that were SARS-CoV-2-associated. Each spike-specific TCR was assigned to its reactive spike region and to a CD4 or CD8 class using the MIRA data. Log10-transformed breadth and depth values were compared by one-way ANOVA with Sidak's multiple comparisons tests. The clones in this table, taken by TCRdb from immuneACCESS, are in-frame only. Not every clone is retained; where verified, under half of the shortfall comes from an unresolved V gene, and the cause of the rest is unknown. V and J calls and clone size follow that table, whereas D and trimming were derived from the DNA. Across this sample there are approximately 140,000 clones, with around 94% seen only once. The biggest ten clones account for roughly 1.2% of the sample.

As for this clone: Its antigen remains undetermined. Base qualities are not provided; no much larger clone lies one nucleotide away.

Taken with the paper, the label for time point translates to: baseline before first vaccination. Vaccinee samples came from UK trials COV001 and COV002, including a single-blind randomized controlled phase 2/3 trial of AZD1222 (ChAdOx1 nCoV-19) in healthy adults. Trial participant PBMC samples were collected at day 0 and day 28 after the second dose for TCRbeta chain sequencing. Its CDR3 holds 14 amino acids, cysteine through phenylalanine. Only the CDR3 portion is preserved as DNA: 42 bases, with reading frame beginning at the first base. V loses 4 bases at its end and J loses 6 bases; junction bases beyond the gene matches: 9. Per the germline V gene, SQVTM is the CDR1 and ANQGSEA is the CDR2.

The chain uses TRBV29-1 and TRBJ2-1, with 7 bases matching TRBD2. The sequencing here drew on peripheral blood, taken on day 0 of AZD1222 vaccination. The receptor was isolated from an adult in good health. The CDR3 loop reads CSVVGGGSPNEQFF. The DNA sequence is as follows: TGCAGCGTTGTAGGAGGCGGGAGTCCCAATGAGCAGTTCTTC.